The 28 T cell receptor beta chains in this list originate from one sample, sequenced in a study of cytomegalovirus exposure and HLA in healthy donors. The PCR made use of 60 Vbeta and 13 Jbeta primers. Assay: immunoSEQ multiplex PCR; the TCRdb copy retains only in-frame clones and omits some. Of 150,000 to 200,000 clones in the sample, 70% to 80% were seen once. Sequencing input: PBMCs. The receptors were gathered from a woman aged 25 to 39 in good health and CMV-seropositive.

The chain uses TRBV6-5 and TRBJ2-3; the match to TRBD2 covers 7 bases. The CDR3 is 15 amino acids. CDR1 and CDR2 from the germline V gene are MNHEY and SVGAGI. With 2 bases clipped from V and 8 bases from J, the junction kept 10 bases outside the gene matches. CDR3 DNA sequence: TGTGCCAGCAGTTACAGGGAGGTAGGCGGGAGTACGCAGTATTTT. This codes for CASSYREVGGSTQYF.

The rearrangement uses TRBV27 and TRBJ2-5; the D gene is possibly TRBD2 (5 bases). The CDR3 spans 16 residues. Germline V gene sequence: CDR1 MNHEY, CDR2 SMNVEV (reference sequence). The germline V and J ends were trimmed by 0 bases and 5 bases, with 16 bases remaining between them. This CDR3 reads CASSLSSLGRGETQYF. The CDR3 DNA follows: TGTGCCAGCAGTTTATCCTCACTGGGCCGAGGGGAGACCCAGTACTTC.

The rearrangement joins TRBV29-1 to TRBJ1-4; maybe TRBD1 (5 bases). The CDR3 runs 12 residues. CDR1 is SQVTM, CDR2 ANQGSEA, per germline. The ends were cut back, 4 bases at V and 8 bases at J, with 11 bases in the middle. The CDR3 region is CSVGGLGEKLFF. Written as DNA, the CDR3 is TGCAGCGTTGGGGGCCTGGGGGAAAAACTGTTTTTT.

The chain is built from TRBV19 and TRBJ1-5; a weak D match, TRBD1 (5 bases). CDR3 length: 15 residues. Per the germline V gene, CDR1 is LNHDA and CDR2 is SQIVND (reference sequence). Between the trimmed V and J ends, which lost 9 bases and 1 base, there was a span of 16 bases. The DNA of the CDR3 is TGTGCCAGCCGCCGGGGGGGAGGCAGCAATCAGCCCCAGCATTTT. Translating gives CASRRGGGSNQPQHF.

The chain employs TRBV2 and TRBJ2-2; the D gene is possibly TRBD2 (5 bases). CDR1 and CDR2 (germline): SNHLY, FYNNEI. The CDR3 length is 14 residues. Trimming left V 4 bases short and J 4 bases short, with 10 bases between. The CDR3 reads CASSGGVSTGELFF. CDR3 nucleotides: TGTGCCAGCAGTGGGGGAGTTAGCACCGGGGAGCTGTTTTTT.

This clone has a single count. V gene TRBV7-9 combines with J gene TRBJ2-5; tentative D call: TRBD2 (6 bases). This CDR3 has 14 amino acids. V lost 2 bases and J 5 bases, leaving 12 bases between the germline ends. CDR1 SEHNR and CDR2 FQNEAQ come from the germline V gene (reference sequence). The CDR3 spells CASSLSGTLETQYF. CDR3 in DNA: TGTGCCAGCAGCTTATCAGGGACTTTGGAGACCCAGTACTTC.

The V gene is TRBV7-7, the J gene TRBJ2-7; D possibly corresponds to TRBD2 (5 bases). Trimming left V 6 bases short and J 4 bases short, with 13 bases between. Per the germline V gene, CDR1 is SSHAT and CDR2 is FNYEAQ (reference sequence). The CDR3 covers 13 residues. CDR3 nucleotides: TGTGCCAGCAGTTACACCCGGGGTTACGAGCAGTACTTC. Protein sequence: CASSYTRGYEQYF.

The chain has TRBV9 and TRBJ2-5, with 9 bases matching TRBD2. Per germline, CDR1 SGDLS and CDR2 YYNGEE. The V gene end was trimmed by 0 bases and the J gene end by 5 bases; junction bases not matched to a gene: 5. The CDR3 extends over 15 amino acids. CDR3 in amino acids: CASSVEGLAFETQYF. The DNA for the CDR3 is TGTGCCAGCAGCGTAGAGGGACTAGCTTTCGAGACCCAGTACTTC. Looking up the rest from reference TRBV9 and TRBJ2-5 gives the full variable domain: DSGVTQTPKHLITATGQRVTLRCSPRSGDLSVYWYQQSLDQGLQFLIQYYNGEERAKGNILERFSAQQFPDLHSELNLSSLELGDSALYFCASSVEGLAFETQYFGPGTRLLVL.

The V gene is TRBV5-1, the J gene TRBJ1-2; D is possibly TRBD1 (5 bases). The germline V gene encodes CDR1 SGHRS and CDR2 YFSETQ. This CDR3 spans 15 amino acids. V lost 0 bases and J 5 bases, leaving 14 bases between the germline ends. The CDR3 protein is CASSLAARVEYGYTF. The DNA for the CDR3 is TGCGCCAGCAGCTTGGCCGCCAGGGTGGAGTATGGCTACACCTTC.

The gene calls are TRBV12-5 and TRBJ1-1; D unresolved. Germline loops: CDR1 LGHNT, CDR2 FRNRAP. The V and J ends lost 3 bases and 5 bases respectively, with 7 bases between them. CDR3 length equals 12 residues. The CDR3 DNA reads as TGTGCTAGTGGTTTTAGGGAGACTGAAGCTTTCTTT. Residues: CASGFRETEAFF. The whole variable domain, remainder taken from reference TRBV12-5 and TRBJ1-1, is DARVTQTPRHKVTEMGQEVTMRCQPILGHNTVFWYRQTMMQGLELLAYFRNRAPLDDSGMPKDRFSAEMPDATLATLKIQPSEPRDSAVYFCASGFRETEAFFGQGTRLTVV.

This chain links TRBV5-4 with TRBJ2-1, with D perhaps TRBD1 (6 bases). Deletions cut 0 bases from V and 7 bases from J, with 20 bases between. Germline CDR1 is SGHNT and CDR2 is YYREEE (reference sequence). This CDR3 is built from 17 residues. As DNA, the CDR3 is TGTGCCAGCAGCTTGGATCTTATATCCCTCAGGGGTAATGAGCAGTTCTTC. Amino acid sequence: CASSLDLISLRGNEQFF. The whole variable domain, filled in from reference TRBV5-4 and TRBJ2-1, reads ETGVTQSPTHLIKTRGQQVTLRCSSQSGHNTVSWYQQALGQGPQFIFQYYREEENGRGNFPPRFSGLQFPNYSSELNVNALELDDSALYLCASSLDLISLRGNEQFFGPGTRLTVL.

The chain couples TRBV30 to TRBJ1-5; D unclear. Per the germline V gene, CDR1 is GTSNPN and CDR2 is SVGIG (reference sequence). There are 15 residues in the CDR3. V dropped 2 bases and J dropped 0 bases, with 11 bases sitting between them. CDR3 in DNA: TGTGCCTGGAGTACCCAATTCTATAGCAATCAGCCCCAGCATTTT. This encodes CAWSTQFYSNQPQHF.

V and J are TRBV2 and TRBJ1-1; unclear D gene. This CDR3 spans 14 amino acids. V lost 4 bases, J lost 0 bases, and 9 bases lay in between. Germline loops: CDR1 SNHLY, CDR2 FYNNEI. CDR3 in amino acids: CASSGGTMNTEAFF. The DNA of the CDR3 is TGTGCCAGCAGTGGTGGAACTATGAACACTGAAGCTTTCTTT.

The chain joins TRBV7-2 to TRBJ2-3; D ambiguous. Trimming took off 6 bases at V and 5 bases at J, with 12 bases between the two ends. CDR3 length: 13 amino acids. Germline values: CDR1 SGHTA, CDR2 FQGNSA. The CDR3 coding sequence is TGTGCCAGCAGTCCTTACCGAGTAGATACGCAGTATTTT. It is translated as CASSPYRVDTQYF.

The chain uses TRBV28 and TRBJ1-5; 7 bases are shared with TRBD1. Looked up from germline, CDR1 is MDHEN and CDR2 is SYDVKM. The V segment lost 6 bases and the J segment 3 bases; nucleotides outside the gene matches: 5. The CDR3 has 14 amino acids. The CDR3 bases are TGTGCCAGCAGGAGACAGGGCGACAATCAGCCCCAGCATTTT. As protein: CASRRQGDNQPQHF.

The chain is built from TRBV7-9 and TRBJ1-1, with TRBD1 identical over 12 bases. Germline trimming cut 4 bases from V and 4 bases from J; bases unmatched to any gene: 7. In germline, CDR1 is SEHNR, CDR2 FQNEAQ (reference sequence). This CDR3 contains 16 residues. CDR3 protein: CASSSPGTGGLTEAFF. For the CDR3, the DNA is TGTGCCAGCAGCTCCCCCGGGACAGGGGGCCTCACTGAAGCTTTCTTT.

This clone showed up just once. The chain is built from TRBV11-3 and TRBJ2-7; 7 bases match TRBD2. Germline V gives CDR1 SGHNT, CDR2 YENEEA. V was clipped by 0 bases and J by 4 bases; unmatched bases: 12. The CDR3 consists of 17 residues. CDR3 region: CASSLDPGGLVAYEQYF. Written as DNA, the CDR3 is TGTGCCAGCAGCTTAGATCCTGGCGGACTAGTAGCGTACGAGCAGTACTTC.

The chain couples TRBV7-3 to TRBJ2-7; 9 nucleotides line up with TRBD2. The CDR3 has 15 residues. Germline V gene sequence: CDR1 SGHTA, CDR2 FQGTGA. The ends lost 1 base at V and 5 bases at J; junction bases unmatched: 6. The CDR3 region has the DNA TGTGCCAGCAGCTTAATGGCTAGCGGGGCCAACGAGCAGTACTTC. Its translation: CASSLMASGANEQYF.

This chain joins TRBV5-6 and TRBJ2-5; possibly TRBD1 for D (5 bases). Looked up from germline, CDR1 is SGHDT and CDR2 is YYEEEE. V shed 0 bases and J shed 4 bases, with 10 bases lying between them. This CDR3 region has 14 residues. The CDR3 DNA follows: TGTGCCAGCAGCTTGGTACAGGCGAGAGAGACCCAGTACTTC. Its translation is CASSLVQARETQYF. The variable domain in full, with the rest retrieved from reference TRBV5-6 and TRBJ2-5, is DAGVTQSPTHLIKTRGQQVTLRCSPKSGHDTVSWYQQALGQGPQFIFQYYEEEERQRGNFPDRFSGHQFPNYSSELNVNALLLGDSALYLCASSLVQARETQYFGPGTRLLVL.

V gene TRBV28 combines with J gene TRBJ2-7; 7 nucleotides align to TRBD2. The J segment lost 6 bases and the V segment lost 6 bases, leaving 14 bases of the junction unmatched. The germline CDR1 and CDR2 sequences are MDHEN and SYDVKM. CDR3 size: 15 residues. CDR3 sequence reads: CASRGGGRESPEQYF. The DNA of the CDR3 is TGTGCCAGCAGGGGGGGTGGGCGGGAGTCCCCCGAGCAGTACTTC.

This clone has just a few counts. The rearrangement joins TRBV11-3 to TRBJ1-1; D is possibly TRBD1 (6 bases). Germline CDR1 SGHNT, CDR2 YENEEA. The CDR3 sequence is 14 residues long. V gave up 5 bases and J gave up 4 bases, with 14 bases separating them. The CDR3 region has the DNA TGTGCCAGCAGCCCAAAAAGCAGGGGCACTGAAGCTTTCTTT. Translation: CASSPKSRGTEAFF. Combining the CDR3 with reference TRBV11-3 and TRBJ1-1 gives the whole variable domain EAGVVQSPRYKIIEKKQPVAFWCNPISGHNTLYWYLQNLGQGPELLIRYENEEAVDDSQLPKDRFSAERLKGVDSTLKIQPAELGDSAVYLCASSPKSRGTEAFFGQGTRLTVV.

The chain links TRBV5-6 to TRBJ1-1; 9 bases match TRBD1. The CDR3 extends over 15 amino acids. The V gene's germline CDR1 is SGHDT and CDR2 YYEEEE. V lost 0 bases to trimming and J lost 6 bases; unmatched junction nucleotides: 6. CDR3 nucleotide sequence: TGTGCCAGCAGCTTGGACAGGGGGCGCTGGGCTGAAGCTTTCTTT. This sequence encodes CASSLDRGRWAEAFF.

The chain is built from TRBV6-1 and TRBJ1-4, with 7 bases matching TRBD1. Unmatched junction bases numbered 14, after V lost 8 bases and J lost 8 bases. From germline, CDR1 is MNHNS and CDR2 SASEGT. The CDR3 is 15 residues long. The CDR3 reads CASGQDAFSREKLFF. The CDR3 region has the DNA TGTGCCAGCGGACAGGACGCATTTTCAAGAGAAAAACTGTTTTTT.

This chain connects TRBV28 to TRBJ1-5; weak D call: TRBD1 (5 bases). Germline V CDR1 and CDR2: MDHEN, SYDVKM. The CDR3 length is 15 residues. Trimming removed 4 bases from V and 1 base from J, with 11 bases in between. In DNA, the CDR3 is TGTGCCAGCAGTTCCAGTGACAGAAGCAATCAGCCCCAGCATTTT. It encodes CASSSSDRSNQPQHF.

V usage is TRBV13 and J usage is TRBJ2-7, with 12 positions matching TRBD2. Losses at the gene ends were 5 bases for V and 4 bases for J; bases not matched to a gene: 3. The CDR3 covers 14 residues. The germline CDR1 and CDR2 sequences are PRHDT and FYEKMQ (reference sequence). DNA of the CDR3: TGTGCCAGCAGCCCGACTAGCGGGAGATACGAGCAGTACTTC. Its protein product is CASSPTSGRYEQYF. The full variable domain, in which reference TRBV13 and TRBJ2-7 provide the parts outside the CDR3, is AAGVIQSPRHLIKEKRETATLKCYPIPRHDTVYWYQQGPGQDPQFLISFYEKMQSDKGSIPDRFSAQQFSDYHSELNMSSLELGDSALYFCASSPTSGRYEQYFGPGTRLTVT.

A few counts support this clone. The chain recombines TRBV11-2 with TRBJ1-4; 10 nucleotides agree with TRBD1. CDR1 SGHAT and CDR2 FQNNGV come from the germline V gene. This CDR3 is 14 amino acids long. Germline trimming cut 2 bases from V and 7 bases from J; bases unmatched to any gene: 1. The CDR3 loop reads CASSLRDRGEKLFF. The CDR3 DNA reads as TGTGCCAGCAGCTTACGGGACAGGGGTGAAAAACTGTTTTTT.

This clone was counted once. The chain combines TRBV7-2 with TRBJ2-1; 7 bases line up with TRBD1. After removal of 5 bases from V and 2 bases from J, the junction contained 6 bases not matched to a gene. Germline CDR1 is SGHTA and CDR2 is FQGNSA. CDR3 length: 15 amino acids. The CDR3 sequence: CASSPRQGPYNEQFF. The CDR3 DNA sequence: TGTGCCAGCAGCCCCCGACAGGGACCCTACAATGAGCAGTTCTTC.

In its sample, this clone was seen once. The gene calls are TRBV15 and TRBJ2-7, with 9 bases matching TRBD2. Germline V CDR1 and CDR2: LNHNV, YYDKDF (reference sequence). This CDR3 is built from 15 residues. V dropped 5 bases and J dropped 1; count of bases not matched to a gene: 6. CDR3 sequence (DNA): TGTGCCACCAGCTCCATAGCGGGAGAATCCTACGAGCAGTACTTC. Translated: CATSSIAGESYEQYF.